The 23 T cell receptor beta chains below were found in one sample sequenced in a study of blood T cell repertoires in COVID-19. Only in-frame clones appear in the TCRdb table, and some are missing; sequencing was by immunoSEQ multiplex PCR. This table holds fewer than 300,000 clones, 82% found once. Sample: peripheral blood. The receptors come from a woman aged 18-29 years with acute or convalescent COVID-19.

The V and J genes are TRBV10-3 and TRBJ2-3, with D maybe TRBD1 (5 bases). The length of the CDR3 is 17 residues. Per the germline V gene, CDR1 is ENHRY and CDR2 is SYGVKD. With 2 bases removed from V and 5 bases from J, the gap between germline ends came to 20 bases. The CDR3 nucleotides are TGTGCCATCAGTGAGAGGGGTATTGCACACACACGAGATACGCAGTATTTT. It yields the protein CAISERGIAHTRDTQYF.

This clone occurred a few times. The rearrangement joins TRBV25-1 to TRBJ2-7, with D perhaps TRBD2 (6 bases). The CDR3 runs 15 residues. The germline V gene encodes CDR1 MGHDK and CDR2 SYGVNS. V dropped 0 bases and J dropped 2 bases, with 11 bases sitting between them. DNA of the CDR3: TGTGCCAGCAGTGAATACGGGGGTCACACCTACGAGCAGTACTTC. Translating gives CASSEYGGHTYEQYF.

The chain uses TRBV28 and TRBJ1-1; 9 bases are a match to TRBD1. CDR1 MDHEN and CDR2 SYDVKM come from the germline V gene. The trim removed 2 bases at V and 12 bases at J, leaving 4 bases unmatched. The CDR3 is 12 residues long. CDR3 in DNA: TGTGCCAGCAGTTTAGGGACAGGGAAAACTTTCTTT. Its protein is CASSLGTGKTFF.

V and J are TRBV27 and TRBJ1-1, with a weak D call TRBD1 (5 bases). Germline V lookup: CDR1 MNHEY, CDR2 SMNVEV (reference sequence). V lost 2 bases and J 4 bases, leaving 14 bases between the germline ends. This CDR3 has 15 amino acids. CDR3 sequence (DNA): TGTGCCAGCAGTTTAGCGGGGGACCCGGGCACTGAAGCTTTCTTT. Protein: CASSLAGDPGTEAFF.

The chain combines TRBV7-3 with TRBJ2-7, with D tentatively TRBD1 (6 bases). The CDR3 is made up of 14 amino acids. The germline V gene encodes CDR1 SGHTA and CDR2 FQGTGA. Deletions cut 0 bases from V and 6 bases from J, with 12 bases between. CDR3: CASSLTSQGGEQYF. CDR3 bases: TGTGCCAGCAGCTTAACTTCACAGGGTGGCGAGCAGTACTTC.

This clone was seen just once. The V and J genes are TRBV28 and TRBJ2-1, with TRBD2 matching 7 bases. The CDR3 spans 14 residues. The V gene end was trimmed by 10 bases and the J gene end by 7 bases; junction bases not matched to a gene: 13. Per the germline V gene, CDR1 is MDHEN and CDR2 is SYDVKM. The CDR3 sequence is CAIETSSPGNEQFF. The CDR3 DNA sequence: TGTGCCATCGAGACTAGCAGCCCGGGGAATGAGCAGTTCTTC.

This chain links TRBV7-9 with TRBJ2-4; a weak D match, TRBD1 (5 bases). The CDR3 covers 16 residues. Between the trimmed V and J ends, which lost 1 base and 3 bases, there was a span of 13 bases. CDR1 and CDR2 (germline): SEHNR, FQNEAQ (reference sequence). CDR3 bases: TGTGCCAGCAGCTTAGACTTCAGGGTAGACAAAAACATTCAGTACTTC. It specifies CASSLDFRVDKNIQYF.

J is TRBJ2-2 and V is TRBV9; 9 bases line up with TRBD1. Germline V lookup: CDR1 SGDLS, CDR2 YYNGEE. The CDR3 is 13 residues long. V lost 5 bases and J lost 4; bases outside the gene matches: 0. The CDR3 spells CASRQGATGELFF. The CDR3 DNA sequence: TGTGCCAGCAGACAGGGGGCCACCGGGGAGCTGTTTTTT.

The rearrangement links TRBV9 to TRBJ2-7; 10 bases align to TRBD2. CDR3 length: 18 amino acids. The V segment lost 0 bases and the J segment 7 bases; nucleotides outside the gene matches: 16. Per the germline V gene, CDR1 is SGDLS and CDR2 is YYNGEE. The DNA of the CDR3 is TGTGCCAGCAGCGTAGACCCGGCGGGTCCTAGCGGGAGAAGTGAGCAGTACTTC. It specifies CASSVDPAGPSGRSEQYF.

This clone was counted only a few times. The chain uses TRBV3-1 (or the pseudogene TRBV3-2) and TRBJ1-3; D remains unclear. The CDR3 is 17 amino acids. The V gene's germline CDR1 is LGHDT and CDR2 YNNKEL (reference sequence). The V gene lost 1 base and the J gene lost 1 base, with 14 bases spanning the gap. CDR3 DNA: TGTGCCAGCAGCCAAGGCTTCTCCGGGGTTTCTGGAAACACCATATATTTT. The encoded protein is CASSQGFSGVSGNTIYF.

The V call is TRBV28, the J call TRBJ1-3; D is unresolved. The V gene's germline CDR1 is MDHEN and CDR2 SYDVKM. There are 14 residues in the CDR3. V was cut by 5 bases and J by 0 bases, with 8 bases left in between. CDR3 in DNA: TGTGCCAGCAGTGGGCAGTCCTCTGGAAACACCATATATTTT. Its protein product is CASSGQSSGNTIYF. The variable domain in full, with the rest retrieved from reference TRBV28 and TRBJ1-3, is DVKVTQSSRYLVKRTGEKVFLECVQDMDHENMFWYRQDPGLGLRLIYFSYDVKMKEKGDIPEGYSVSREKKERFSLILESASTNQTSMYLCASSGQSSGNTIYFGEGSWLTVV.

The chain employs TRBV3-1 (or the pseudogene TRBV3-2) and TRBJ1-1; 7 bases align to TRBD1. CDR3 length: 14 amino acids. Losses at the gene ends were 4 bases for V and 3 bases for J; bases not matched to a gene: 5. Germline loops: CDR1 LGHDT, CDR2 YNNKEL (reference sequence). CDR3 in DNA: TGTGCCAGCAGCCCGGCACAGGGGCACACTGAAGCTTTCTTT. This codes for CASSPAQGHTEAFF.

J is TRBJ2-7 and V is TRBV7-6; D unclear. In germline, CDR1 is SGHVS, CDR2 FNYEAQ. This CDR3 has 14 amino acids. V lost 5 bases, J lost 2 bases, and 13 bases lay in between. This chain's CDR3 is CASSPRLVAYEQYF. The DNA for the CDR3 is TGTGCCAGCAGCCCCCGTTTGGTAGCCTACGAGCAGTACTTC.

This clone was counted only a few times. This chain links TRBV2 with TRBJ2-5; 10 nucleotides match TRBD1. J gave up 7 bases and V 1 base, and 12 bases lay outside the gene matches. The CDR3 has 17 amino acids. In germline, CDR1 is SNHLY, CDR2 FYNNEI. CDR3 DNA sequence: TGTGCCAGCAGTGAAGGGAGGGGGACAGGGGCCTGGGTGACCCAGTACTTC. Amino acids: CASSEGRGTGAWVTQYF.

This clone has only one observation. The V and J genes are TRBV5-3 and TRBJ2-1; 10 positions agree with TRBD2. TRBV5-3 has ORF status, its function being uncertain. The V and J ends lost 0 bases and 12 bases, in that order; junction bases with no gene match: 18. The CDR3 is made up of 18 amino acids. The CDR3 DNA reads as TGTGCCAGAAGCTTGGCCCCCTCTAAGAGGGCTAGCGGGAGTCTGCAGTTCTTC. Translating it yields CARSLAPSKRASGSLQFF.

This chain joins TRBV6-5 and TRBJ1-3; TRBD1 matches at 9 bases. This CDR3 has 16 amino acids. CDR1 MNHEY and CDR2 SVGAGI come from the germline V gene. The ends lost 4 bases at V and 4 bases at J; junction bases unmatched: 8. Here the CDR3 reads CASSFSGTGSGNTIYF. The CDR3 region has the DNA TGTGCCAGCAGTTTCTCCGGGACAGGGTCCGGAAACACCATATATTTT.

The CDR3 DNA reads TGTGCCAGCAGCAAACTCCCAGCGGGAGGCATTGGGCCAGGGCAGTTCTTC. This translates into CASSKLPAGGIGPGQFF. The J gene is TRBJ2-1, the V gene TRBV7-2, with 9 bases that match TRBD2. The length of the CDR3 is 17 residues. Germline CDR1 reads SGHTA; CDR2 reads FQGNSA. Losses at the gene ends were 5 bases for V and 12 bases for J; bases not matched to a gene: 20.

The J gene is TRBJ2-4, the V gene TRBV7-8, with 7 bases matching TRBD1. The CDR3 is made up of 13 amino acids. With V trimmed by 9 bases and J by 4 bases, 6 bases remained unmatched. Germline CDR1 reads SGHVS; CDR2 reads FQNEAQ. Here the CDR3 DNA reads TGTGCCAGTGGGGACAGCCAGAAAAACATTCAGTACTTC. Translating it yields CASGDSQKNIQYF. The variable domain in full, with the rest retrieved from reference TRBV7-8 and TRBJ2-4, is GAGVSQSPRYKVAKRGQDVALRCDPISGHVSLFWYQQALGQGPEFLTYFQNEAQLDKSGLPSDRFFAERPEGSVSTLKIQRTQQEDSAVYLCASGDSQKNIQYFGAGTRLSVL.

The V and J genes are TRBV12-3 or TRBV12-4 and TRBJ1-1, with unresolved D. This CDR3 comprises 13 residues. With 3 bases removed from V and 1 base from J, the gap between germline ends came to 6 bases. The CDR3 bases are TGTGCCAGCAGTTTTGTTAAGAACACTGAAGCTTTCTTT. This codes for CASSFVKNTEAFF.

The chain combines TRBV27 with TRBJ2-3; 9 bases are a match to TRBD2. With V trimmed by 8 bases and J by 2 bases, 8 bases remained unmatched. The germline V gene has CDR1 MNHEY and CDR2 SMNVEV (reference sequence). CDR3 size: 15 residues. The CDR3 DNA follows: TGTGCCAGCCGGAGGCTAGCGGGAATCACAGATACGCAGTATTTT. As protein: CASRRLAGITDTQYF.

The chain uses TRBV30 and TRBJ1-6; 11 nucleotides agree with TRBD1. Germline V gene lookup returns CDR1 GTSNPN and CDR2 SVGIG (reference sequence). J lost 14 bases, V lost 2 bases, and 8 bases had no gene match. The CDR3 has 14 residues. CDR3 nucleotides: TGTGCCTGGAGTAAGGGACAGGGGGTAGGGGCCCTCCACTTT. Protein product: CAWSKGQGVGALHF.

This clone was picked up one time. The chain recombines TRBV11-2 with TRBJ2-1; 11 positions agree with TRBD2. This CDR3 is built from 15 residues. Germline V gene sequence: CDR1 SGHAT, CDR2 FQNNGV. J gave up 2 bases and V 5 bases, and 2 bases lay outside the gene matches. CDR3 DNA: TGTGCCAGCAGCCGACTAGCGGGACCCTACAATGAGCAGTTCTTC. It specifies CASSRLAGPYNEQFF.

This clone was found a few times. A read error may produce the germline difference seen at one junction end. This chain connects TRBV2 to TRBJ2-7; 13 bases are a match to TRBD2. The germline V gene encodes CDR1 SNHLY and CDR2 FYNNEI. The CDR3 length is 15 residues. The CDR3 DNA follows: TGTGCCAGCAGGGAAGGACTAGCGGGAGCCTACGAGCAGTACTTC. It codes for CASREGLAGAYEQYF.